This TCR beta chain stems from a study of shared clonotypes between healthy human individuals. Germline loops: CDR1 MNHNY, CDR2 SVGAGI (reference sequence). The CDR3 contains 16 residues. Trimming cost V 0 bases and J 2 bases, with 14 bases left between them. The data were produced by immunoSEQ multiplex PCR, yet TCRdb's version contains in-frame clones alone and is incomplete. The repertoire includes about 2 million clones, 85% to 95% of them detected once, and 0.1% to 0.15% sits in the top ten. Comments on this clone: The antigen is undetermined.

Study-level findings and limits: Tissues were not sampled, only blood, and their repertoires likely differ.

This chain connects TRBV6-6 to TRBJ2-7; possibly TRBD1 for D (6 bases). The sequencing input was naive CD4+ T cells sorted from blood. As for subset: CD45RA+ positively selected. This TCR derives from a man aged 18 to 30 in good health. CDR3 residues: CASSYSVLRQAYEQYF. The CDR3 DNA is TGTGCCAGCAGTTACTCGGTCCTACGACAGGCCTACGAGCAGTACTTC.